This T cell receptor (beta chain) was found in a study of shared clonotypes between healthy human individuals. Study context: Samples came from two female and a few male donors aged 18 to 49.

Notes on this clone: Its antigen is unidentified.

The CDR3 is 13 residues long. With 3 bases removed from V and 3 bases from J, the gap between germline ends came to 7 bases. CDR1 and CDR2 (germline): MGHRA, YSYEKL. Regarding the study as a whole: Larger richness was generally estimated for naive than memory subsets.

TCRdb's table, derived via immunoSEQ multiplex PCR, lists solely in-frame clones and lacks some. The sample records 2 million to 2.5 million clones, 85% to 95% being singletons. The study separated CD4+ cells into CD45RA+ naive and CD45RA-negative memory subsets. The receptor was isolated from a man aged 18-30 years in good health. Some clones in this sample may be carry-over from other donors' samples. The sample taken for sequencing was naive CD4+ T cells from PBMCs. The subset was: CD45RA+ positively selected. V is TRBV4-1 and J is TRBJ2-3; D unresolved. The CDR3 spells CASSHGPTDTQYF. CDR3 sequence (DNA): TGCGCCAGCAGCCACGGGCCGACAGATACGCAGTATTTT.